This entry describes one T cell receptor beta chain. Its target is not known. At one end, the junction sequence differs from germline, possibly due to a read error. TCRdb redid the calling of the RT-PCR reads with MiXCR, one entry per CDR3 protein. Of about 570,000 distinct CDR3 sequences listed, about 11% are singletons. The data are from a study of response to subunit inactivated influenza vaccine. General study findings and limits: The authors put forward the suggestion that each seasonal influenza vaccination may bring in only a limited number of new T cells.

The CDR3 has 15 amino acids. Germline V gene data show CDR1 as LGHDT and CDR2 as YNNKEL (reference sequence). These data were likewise used in another study, on T cells expressing NK-cell markers. As that report states: 5'RACE template switching built TCR beta cDNA with unique molecular identifiers. It was sorted CD3+CD56+NKG2C+, CD3+CD56+NKG2C- and CD3+CD56-NKG2C+ T cells that supplied the TCR beta repertoires. Roughly six donors carried dominant NKG2C+ clonotypes that made up roughly 1.0-7.0% of their CD8+ T cells. In a handful of donors, these clonotypes also led the CD3+CD56-NKG2C+ fraction.

This TCR was recovered from a man aged 45-65 years who received an inactivated influenza vaccine. J is TRBJ1-6 and V is TRBV3-1, with 7 bases lining up with TRBD1. The sequences come from PBMCs from blood, collected on the day of vaccination. CDR3 residues: CASSQGVSYNSPLHF. CDR3 DNA: TGCGCCAGCAGCCAGGGGGTCTCCTATAATTCACCCCTCCACTTT.